This TCR beta chain derives from a study of T cell responses to AZD1222 COVID-19 vaccine. The V gene's germline CDR1 is LNHDA and CDR2 SQIVND (reference sequence). The CDR3 is made up of 15 amino acids. V was pared by 6 bases and J by 2 bases, with 16 bases between. Here immunoSEQ multiplex PCR was the method, and the copy in TCRdb shows in-frame clones only, minus some. The table has some 130,000 clones, 88% seen once. The clonotype comes from an adult who received the AZD1222 COVID-19 vaccine. This specimen consisted of peripheral blood, obtained 28 days after the second AZD1222 dose. The chain joins TRBV19 to TRBJ2-5, with D perhaps TRBD2 (7 bases). The CDR3 nucleotides are TGTGCCAGTAGAGGGGGGGCAGGGCCTCAAGAGACCCAGTACTTC. Its protein is CASRGGAGPQETQYF. Variable domain in full (rest from reference TRBV19 and TRBJ2-5): DGGITQSPKYLFRKEGQNVTLSCEQNLNHDAMYWYRQDPGQGLRLIYYSQIVNDFQKGDIAEGYSVSREKKESFPLTVTSAQKNPTAFYLCASRGGAGPQETQYFGPGTRLLVL.